What follows describes a single T cell receptor beta chain. This entry belongs to a study of Graves' ophthalmopathy and Graves' hyperthyroidism. CDR3 length: 16 amino acids. After removal of 5 bases from V and 2 bases from J, the junction contained 11 bases not matched to a gene. Per the germline V gene, CDR1 is SGHDT and CDR2 is YYEEEE. As the template, RNA transcripts were used to amplify TCR beta CDR3 regions. Investigators did first-round RT-PCR with HTBI primers, then second-round multiplex PCR. TCRdb re-derived calls from the multiplex PCR reads in MiXCR, one entry per CDR3 protein. The sample carries a few hundred thousand distinct CDR3 sequences, 39% recorded once. Aged 18 to 65, hyperthyroidism patients had new diagnoses of under 2 months' duration.

The material sequenced was peripheral blood or thyroid tissue (not recorded which). The V call is TRBV5-6, the J call TRBJ1-1; TRBD1 matches at 8 bases. The TCR comes from an adult man with Graves' hyperthyroidism. The CDR3 region is CASRQTGTGTNTEAFF. CDR3 coding DNA: TGTGCCAGCAGACAGACCGGGACAGGCACAAACACTGAAGCTTTCTTT.